The 24 T cell receptor beta chains in this list originate from one sample, sequenced in a study of shared clonotypes between healthy human individuals. Produced via immunoSEQ multiplex PCR; TCRdb's table is partial and in-frame only. The data hold millions of clones, with more than 85% observed a single time. Sequencing was performed on naive CD4+ T cells from PBMCs. The subset was: CD45RA+ positively selected. All receptors derive from a man between 18 and 35 years old in good health. Some clones in this sample may be carry-over from other donors' samples.

The chain couples TRBV7-2 to TRBJ2-1; the match to TRBD2 covers 8 bases. This CDR3 is 18 amino acids long. The ends lost 2 bases at V and 3 bases at J; junction bases unmatched: 12. Germline V gives CDR1 SGHTA, CDR2 FQGNSA. The DNA for the CDR3 is TGTGCCAGCAGCTTATTTTTTCGGTCGGGAGGGGGCTACAATGAGCAGTTCTTC. Its protein is CASSLFFRSGGGYNEQFF.

The chain is built from TRBV19 and TRBJ2-1; the D gene could be TRBD1 or TRBD2 (5 bases each). V lost 1 base and J lost 5, with 9 bases in between. CDR1 is LNHDA and CDR2 is SQIVND in the germline V gene (reference sequence). CDR3 length equals 14 residues. Here the CDR3 DNA reads TGTGCCAGTAGTATAGCAGGGACCAACAATGAGCAGTTCTTC. This encodes CASSIAGTNNEQFF. Supplemented by reference TRBV19 and TRBJ2-1, the full variable domain reads DGGITQSPKYLFRKEGQNVTLSCEQNLNHDAMYWYRQDPGQGLRLIYYSQIVNDFQKGDIAEGYSVSREKKESFPLTVTSAQKNPTAFYLCASSIAGTNNEQFFGPGTRLTVL.

This clone was recorded only once. This chain connects TRBV18 to TRBJ1-1; tentatively, D is TRBD1 (5 bases). Trimming removed 0 bases at V and 6 bases at J, with 11 bases between. Germline CDR1 is KGHSH and CDR2 is LQKENI. This CDR3 has 14 amino acids. CDR3 in DNA: TGTGCCAGCTCACCACCGGGCAGGGTATCTGAAGCTTTCTTT. It is translated as CASSPPGRVSEAFF.

This chain links TRBV2 with TRBJ1-2; a weak D match, TRBD1 (6 bases). Germline values: CDR1 SNHLY, CDR2 FYNNEI. V was shortened by 0 bases and J by 6 bases, with 17 bases between the two germline ends. This CDR3 is built from 16 residues. Here the CDR3 reads CASSEAHRAGGNGYTF. The CDR3, as DNA: TGTGCCAGCAGTGAAGCCCACCGAGCGGGGGGCAATGGCTACACCTTC.

The chain's CDR3 is CASSSLLLADLRNEQFF. Here the CDR3 DNA reads TGCGCCAGCAGCTCTCTCCTACTAGCGGACCTCAGGAATGAGCAGTTCTTC. The chain is built from TRBV5-1 and TRBJ2-1; TRBD2 matches at 8 bases. The CDR3 contains 17 residues. Germline V gives CDR1 SGHRS, CDR2 YFSETQ. Trimming cost V 3 bases and J 7 bases; bases outside gene matches: 15.

This clone was seen more than once but under ten times. The chain has TRBV9 and TRBJ2-7, with a tentative D call TRBD1 (6 bases). Between the trimmed V and J ends, which lost 3 bases and 6 bases, there was a span of 19 bases. The CDR3 contains 15 residues. Germline V lookup: CDR1 SGDLS, CDR2 YYNGEE. CDR3 nucleotides: TGTGCCAGCAGCGCGGACCCACAGGGATTGGGCGAGCAGTACTTC. Translating gives CASSADPQGLGEQYF.

The chain has TRBV4-1 and TRBJ2-3; 8 bases agree with TRBD1. CDR3 size: 16 residues. Germline-derived CDR1 and CDR2 are MGHRA and YSYEKL. V lost 1 base, J lost 4 bases, and 7 bases stayed unmatched. CDR3 DNA: TGCGCCAGCAGCCAAGTCGGGACAGGAGCCGCAGATACGCAGTATTTT. This gives the protein CASSQVGTGAADTQYF.

This chain joins TRBV7-3 and TRBJ1-2; D is perhaps TRBD1 (5 bases). Germline V gene sequence: CDR1 SGHTA, CDR2 FQGTGA. V was cut by 6 bases and J by 5 bases, with 16 bases left in between. The CDR3 covers 14 residues. In DNA form, the CDR3 reads TGTGCCAGCAGTTTTTCCGGGACCGCGTATGGCTACACCTTC. This gives the protein CASSFSGTAYGYTF.

The sample holds one count of this clone. This chain joins TRBV18 and TRBJ1-2; possibly TRBD1 for D (5 bases). Trimming shortened V by 4 bases and J by 2 bases, and 11 bases separated the two germline ends. This CDR3 spans 14 amino acids. CDR1 KGHSH and CDR2 LQKENI come from the germline V gene. The CDR3 sequence is CASSQSGSNYGYTF. CDR3 nucleotide sequence: TGTGCCAGCTCACAGTCAGGGTCGAACTATGGCTACACCTTC.

This chain connects TRBV7-9 to TRBJ2-1; D is unresolved. The CDR3 is made up of 14 amino acids. Germline assignment: CDR1 SEHNR and CDR2 FQNEAQ (reference sequence). V was pared by 6 bases and J by 8 bases, with 17 bases between. CDR3 residues: CASRTLSIADEQFF. The CDR3 DNA follows: TGTGCCAGCAGAACGCTCTCAATTGCGGATGAGCAGTTCTTC.

CDR3 nucleotides: TGTGCCACCAGCAGAGTAGGGACAGGCACAGATACGCAGTATTTT. This sequence encodes CATSRVGTGTDTQYF. The chain is built from TRBV15 and TRBJ2-3; 7 bases align to TRBD1. The CDR3 is 15 amino acids. Germline assignment: CDR1 LNHNV and CDR2 YYDKDF (reference sequence). V lost 1 base and J lost 1; bases outside the gene matches: 2.

The chain has TRBV7-9 and TRBJ2-7; D is unresolved. Germline CDR1 is SEHNR and CDR2 is FQNEAQ (reference sequence). There are 14 residues in the CDR3. Trimming shortened V by 0 bases and J by 2 bases, and 8 bases separated the two germline ends. CDR3 DNA sequence: TGTGCCAGCAGCTTAGCCCAGGCCCCCTACGAGCAGTACTTC. Residues: CASSLAQAPYEQYF.

This chain uses TRBV6-6 with TRBJ2-7; TRBD2 matches 7 bases. CDR1 and CDR2 (germline): MNHNY, SVGAGI (reference sequence). The CDR3 has 13 residues. The V segment lost 6 bases and the J segment 5 bases; nucleotides outside the gene matches: 7. The CDR3: CASSWGGMDEQYF. The DNA for the CDR3 is TGTGCCAGCAGCTGGGGGGGTATGGACGAGCAGTACTTC.

The rearrangement uses TRBV28 and TRBJ2-7; a possible D gene is TRBD1 (5 bases). The germline V and J ends were trimmed by 5 bases and 3 bases, with 14 bases remaining between them. From germline, CDR1 is MDHEN and CDR2 SYDVKM. This CDR3 region has 14 residues. CDR3 coding DNA: TGTGCCAGCAGTCGGATCCAGGGTCTCTACGAGCAGTACTTC. This translates into CASSRIQGLYEQYF. The full variable domain, completed using reference TRBV28 and TRBJ2-7, is DVKVTQSSRYLVKRTGEKVFLECVQDMDHENMFWYRQDPGLGLRLIYFSYDVKMKEKGDIPEGYSVSREKKERFSLILESASTNQTSMYLCASSRIQGLYEQYFGPGTRLTVT.

The chain links TRBV7-9 to TRBJ2-1; maybe TRBD1 (6 bases). This CDR3 spans 15 amino acids. Per germline, CDR1 SEHNR and CDR2 FQNEAQ (reference sequence). V was shortened by 3 bases and J by 4 bases, with 13 bases between the two germline ends. CDR3: CASSFRTEEYNEQFF. As DNA, the CDR3 is TGTGCCAGCAGCTTTAGGACAGAGGAATACAATGAGCAGTTCTTC.

The CDR3 loop reads CASSGGLTAKNIQYF. For the CDR3, the DNA is TGTGCCAGCAGTGGAGGTTTGACAGCCAAAAACATTCAGTACTTC. The chain employs TRBV28 and TRBJ2-4; D is perhaps TRBD2 (5 bases). V lost 5 bases and J lost 0, with 11 bases in between. In germline, CDR1 is MDHEN, CDR2 SYDVKM. The CDR3 runs to 15 residues.

This clone has a handful of counts. The genes are TRBV20-1 and TRBJ1-1; D gene unclear. The V gene lost 4 bases and the J gene lost 5 bases, with 8 bases spanning the gap. The CDR3 covers 11 residues. Looked up from germline, CDR1 is DFQATT and CDR2 is SNEGSKA (reference sequence). CDR3 amino acids: CSAKWGTEAFF. As DNA, the CDR3 is TGCAGTGCTAAATGGGGAACTGAAGCTTTCTTT.

This chain connects TRBV28 to TRBJ2-1; no clear D gene. This CDR3 is 16 amino acids long. Germline V gene sequence: CDR1 MDHEN, CDR2 SYDVKM. V was cut by 5 bases and J by 0 bases, with 14 bases left in between. The CDR3 coding sequence is TGTGCCAGCAGTCCCTACCGGGCCTACTCCTACAATGAGCAGTTCTTC. It codes for CASSPYRAYSYNEQFF.

The chain recombines TRBV7-9 with TRBJ2-1, with 8 bases that match TRBD1. From germline, CDR1 is SEHNR and CDR2 FQNEAQ (reference sequence). V shed 6 bases, J shed 6 bases, and the junction held 10 bases outside the gene matches. The CDR3 extends over 15 amino acids. The CDR3 loop is CASSYRDRTPNEQFF. The CDR3 DNA reads TGTGCCAGCAGTTACCGGGACAGGACCCCCAATGAGCAGTTCTTC.

This chain joins TRBV28 and TRBJ1-1; D possibly corresponds to TRBD1 (6 bases). Trimming shortened V by 7 bases and J by 0 bases, and 15 bases separated the two germline ends. This CDR3 comprises 15 residues. In germline, CDR1 is MDHEN, CDR2 SYDVKM. DNA of the CDR3: TGTGCCAGCAATGTGTGGGGGCAGGTGAACACTGAAGCTTTCTTT. Its protein product is CASNVWGQVNTEAFF.

The chain joins TRBV6-5 to TRBJ2-1; D not certain. V was trimmed by 5 bases and J by 3 bases, leaving 8 bases between them. CDR3 length: 13 residues. Germline CDR1 MNHEY, CDR2 SVGAGI. The CDR3 DNA follows: TGTGCCAGCAGTGCAGTGGGCTACAATGAGCAGTTCTTC. As protein: CASSAVGYNEQFF.

V usage is TRBV7-9 and J usage is TRBJ2-7, with D possibly being TRBD2 (5 bases). Trimming removed 5 bases from V and 6 bases from J, with 14 bases in between. This CDR3 is built from 13 residues. Germline CDR1 is SEHNR and CDR2 is FQNEAQ (reference sequence). The CDR3: CASSHAGVLEQYF. The CDR3 coding sequence is TGTGCCAGCAGCCACGCCGGGGTCCTCGAGCAGTACTTC.

Only one count was recorded for this clone. The chain carries TRBV14 and TRBJ2-3; 11 positions agree with TRBD2. The CDR3 sequence is 12 residues long. V was clipped by 4 bases and J by 11 bases; unmatched bases: 2. The germline V gene has CDR1 SGHDN and CDR2 FVKESK. CDR3 region: CASSPTSGEQYF. In DNA form, the CDR3 reads TGTGCCAGCAGCCCGACTAGCGGGGAGCAGTATTTT.

The chain joins TRBV18 to TRBJ2-1; D unclear. V gave up 3 bases and J gave up 1 base, with 10 bases separating them. CDR1 and CDR2 from the germline V gene are KGHSH and LQKENI. The length of the CDR3 is 15 residues. CDR3 in DNA: TGTGCCAGCTCACCCCCGCCGCGGTCCTACAATGAGCAGTTCTTC. Its translation: CASSPPPRSYNEQFF.